This T cell receptor (beta chain) was documented in a study of blood T cell repertoires in COVID-19. Each recovered donor of Cohort 3 presented with two negative PCRs, clearance, or symptom resolution. Clones were read by immunoSEQ multiplex PCR, and TCRdb kept only the in-frame ones, dropping some. The table records over 250,000 clones, roughly 90% of them present only once. This TCR was recovered from a man in his 60s who had recovered from COVID-19. Sequencing input: PBMCs or T cells enriched from blood (not recorded which).

The DNA of the CDR3 is TGCGCCAGCAGCTCACCTTACAGGGGAGACACTGAAGCTTTCTTT. Translating it yields CASSSPYRGDTEAFF. V usage is TRBV5-1 and J usage is TRBJ1-1; 7 bases match TRBD1. Germline V gene lookup returns CDR1 SGHRS and CDR2 YFSETQ. V gave up 3 bases and J gave up 3 bases; unmatched junction bases: 8. The CDR3 contains 15 residues.